The 19 T cell receptor beta chains given below trace back to one sample, sequenced in a study of T cell repertoires in cytomegalovirus infection. No antigens are known for them. TCRdb re-derived calls from the reads in MiXCR, one entry per CDR3 protein. The sample lists 900,000 to 950,000 distinct CDR3 sequences, more than 25% occurring once. The material was cultured CD8+ T cells from PBMCs, obtained from culture after CMV antigen stimulation. Receptor source: a human donor in good health (CMV status not recorded). Some clones in this sample may be carry-over from other donors' samples.

This clonotype showed up just a few times. This rearrangement joins TRBV19 to TRBJ2-2; 7 bases are a match to TRBD2. The V gene's germline CDR1 is LNHDA and CDR2 SQIVND (reference sequence). The trim removed 5 bases at V and 0 bases at J, leaving 9 bases unmatched. This CDR3 contains 17 residues. CDR3 DNA sequence: TGTGCCAGTAGTGCCCTCCTACTAGCGTCGAACACCGGGGAGCTGTTTTTT. Protein product: CASSALLLASNTGELFF. Full variable domain (outside the CDR3, taken from reference TRBV19 and TRBJ2-2): DGGITQSPKYLFRKEGQNVTLSCEQNLNHDAMYWYRQDPGQGLRLIYYSQIVNDFQKGDIAEGYSVSREKKESFPLTVTSAQKNPTAFYLCASSALLLASNTGELFFGEGSRLTVL.

This chain links TRBV13 with TRBJ1-6; 10 positions match TRBD1. The V gene's germline CDR1 is PRHDT and CDR2 FYEKMQ (reference sequence). The J segment lost 7 bases and the V segment lost 1 base, leaving 7 bases of the junction unmatched. There are 17 residues in the CDR3. CDR3 loop: CASSLVRQGAENSPLHF. The CDR3 bases are TGTGCCAGCAGCTTAGTGCGACAGGGGGCAGAGAATTCACCCCTCCACTTT.

This clonotype was counted a few times. The chain employs TRBV27 and TRBJ2-1; D not certain. CDR3 length: 11 amino acids. Germline V CDR1 and CDR2: MNHEY, SMNVEV (reference sequence). V shed 3 bases and J shed 13 bases, with 10 bases lying between them. This CDR3 reads CASSLGSSQFF. The CDR3 DNA is TGTGCCAGCAGTTTGGGGTCCTCCCAGTTCTTC.

This clonotype occurred a few times. The V and J genes are TRBV4-1 and TRBJ2-1; D might be TRBD1 (6 bases). V was shortened by 4 bases and J by 5 bases, with 9 bases between the two germline ends. CDR1 and CDR2 (germline): MGHRA, YSYEKL. CDR3 size: 13 residues. This CDR3 reads CASSRRGNNEQFF. The CDR3 nucleotides are TGCGCCAGCAGCCGTAGGGGGAACAATGAGCAGTTCTTC.

There are many counts of this clonotype. The V gene is TRBV6-2 or TRBV6-3, the J gene TRBJ2-5; D is ambiguous. Germline CDR1 is MNHEY and CDR2 is SVGEGT. V was clipped by 2 bases and J by 5 bases, with 21 bases between them. This CDR3 is 17 amino acids long. The CDR3, as DNA: TGTGCCAGCAGTTACGATTATACAGCCCCGCCAACGGAGACCCAGTACTTC. Amino acid sequence: CASSYDYTAPPTETQYF.

Only a few counts were recorded for this clonotype. V is TRBV7-9 and J is TRBJ2-1; possibly TRBD1 or TRBD2 for D (6 bases each). V was shortened by 5 bases and J by 10 bases, with 24 bases between the two germline ends. Germline V gives CDR1 SEHNR, CDR2 FQNEAQ (reference sequence). The CDR3 consists of 16 residues. The CDR3 region is CASSHRAPGEFLEQFF. CDR3 coding DNA: TGTGCCAGCAGCCACAGGGCCCCGGGAGAATTTTTGGAGCAGTTCTTC.

The sample holds a few counts of this clonotype. CDR3 amino acids: CASSWTGWTEAFF. CDR3 nucleotides: TGTGCCAGCAGTTGGACAGGGTGGACTGAAGCTTTCTTT. The chain couples TRBV12-3 or TRBV12-4 to TRBJ1-1; 8 nucleotides line up with TRBD1. V was clipped by 4 bases and J by 5 bases; unmatched bases: 3. The CDR3 runs 13 residues.

The chain joins TRBV29-1 to TRBJ1-1, with 7 bases lining up with TRBD1. Germline CDR1 SQVTM, CDR2 ANQGSEA. Unmatched junction bases numbered 11, after V lost 5 bases and J lost 5 bases. CDR3 length: 14 residues. In DNA form, the CDR3 reads TGCAGCGTTATAGGGGGCTATGACGGGACTGAAGCTTTCTTT. This codes for CSVIGGYDGTEAFF.

This chain uses TRBV6-5 with TRBJ2-2, with no clear D. Between the trimmed V and J ends, which lost 1 base and 2 bases, there was a span of 2 bases. The CDR3 consists of 13 residues. Germline-derived CDR1 and CDR2 are MNHEY and SVGAGI. CDR3 nucleotides: TGTGCCAGCAGTTACTTTAACACCGGGGAGCTGTTTTTT. Residues: CASSYFNTGELFF.

V usage is TRBV7-9 and J usage is TRBJ1-1; the match to TRBD1 covers 8 bases. V gave up 5 bases and J gave up 0 bases; unmatched junction bases: 11. This CDR3 has 17 residues. Germline assignment: CDR1 SEHNR and CDR2 FQNEAQ (reference sequence). The CDR3 sequence: CASSPRDRIFMNTEAFF. Here the CDR3 DNA reads TGTGCCAGCAGCCCACGGGACAGGATATTCATGAACACTGAAGCTTTCTTT.

The CDR3 nucleotides read TGTGCCAGCAGCTTGGCCAGCGGGGTTAGGTCCTACAATGAGCAGTTCTTC. Translating gives CASSLASGVRSYNEQFF. The chain recombines TRBV7-9 with TRBJ2-1; TRBD2 matches 7 bases. The trim removed 3 bases at V and 1 base at J, leaving 9 bases unmatched. This CDR3 is built from 17 residues. Germline-derived CDR1 and CDR2 are SEHNR and FQNEAQ (reference sequence).

This clonotype appeared once. V is TRBV28 and J is TRBJ1-5, with unresolved D. This CDR3 region has 11 residues. Per germline, CDR1 MDHEN and CDR2 SYDVKM. Between the trimmed V and J ends, which lost 5 bases and 14 bases, there was a span of 13 bases. CDR3 nucleotides: TGTGCCAGCAGTCCCGACTTAATCAAGCATTTT. Translated: CASSPDLIKHF.

The V gene is TRBV25-1, the J gene TRBJ1-6; D may be TRBD1 (5 bases). The CDR3 spans 15 residues. Germline CDR1 MGHDK, CDR2 SYGVNS. V lost 8 bases, J lost 5 bases, and 16 bases lay in between. The CDR3 DNA is TGTGCCAGCCCGAGGGGAGGGGAAGATAATTCACCCCTCCACTTT. It translates to CASPRGGEDNSPLHF.

The gene calls are TRBV29-1 and TRBJ1-2, with D uncertain. This CDR3 spans 12 amino acids. Deletions cut 7 bases from V and 1 base from J, with 10 bases between. Germline CDR1 and CDR2: SQVTM and ANQGSEA. For the CDR3, the DNA is TGCAGCGCCCCGGCAGATAACTATGGCTACACCTTC. This gives the protein CSAPADNYGYTF.

This clonotype was detected ten times or more. The chain carries TRBV27 and TRBJ2-1; perhaps TRBD1 as D (6 bases). The V gene lost 8 bases and the J gene lost 0 bases, with 17 bases spanning the gap. This CDR3 has 16 amino acids. Germline assignment: CDR1 MNHEY and CDR2 SMNVEV (reference sequence). CDR3 coding DNA: TGTGCCAGCGGTTACAGGGAACCAAGCTCCTACAATGAGCAGTTCTTC. The encoded protein is CASGYREPSSYNEQFF.

The V call is TRBV7-8, the J call TRBJ1-1; no clear D. Per germline, CDR1 SGHVS and CDR2 FQNEAQ. Trimming removed 1 base from V and 0 bases from J, with 12 bases in between. This CDR3 has 16 residues. The CDR3 region is CASSLGQDGMNTEAFF. The CDR3 nucleotides are TGTGCCAGCAGCTTAGGGCAAGACGGGATGAACACTGAAGCTTTCTTT.

The chain joins TRBV2 to TRBJ1-2; D is undetermined. The germline V gene encodes CDR1 SNHLY and CDR2 FYNNEI. The CDR3 runs to 11 residues. With 6 bases removed from V and 7 bases from J, the gap between germline ends came to 9 bases. The CDR3 DNA reads as TGTGCCAGCAGCTCTCGTATTGGCTACACCTTC. Translating it yields CASSSRIGYTF. The full variable domain, completed using reference TRBV2 and TRBJ1-2, is EPEVTQTPSHQVTQMGQEVILRCVPISNHLYFYWYRQILGQKVEFLVSFYNNEISEKSEIFDDQFSVERPDGSNFTLKIRSTKLEDSAMYFCASSSRIGYTFGSGTRLTVV.

V is TRBV7-9 and J is TRBJ1-1; 7 nucleotides match TRBD1. After removal of 5 bases from V and 0 bases from J, the junction contained 12 bases not matched to a gene. Germline V CDR1 and CDR2: SEHNR, FQNEAQ (reference sequence). The CDR3 is 17 residues long. The CDR3 coding sequence is TGTGCCAGCAGCCCAGTAAACTACAGGGGCCTGAACACTGAAGCTTTCTTT. This sequence encodes CASSPVNYRGLNTEAFF.

V is TRBV7-2 and J is TRBJ2-2, with D perhaps matching TRBD1 (5 bases). The CDR3 has 15 amino acids. CDR1 SGHTA and CDR2 FQGNSA come from the germline V gene. V was cut by 6 bases and J by 7 bases, with 18 bases left in between. CDR3 protein: CASSLVGRVHGELFF. In nucleotides, the CDR3 is TGTGCCAGCAGTCTCGTGGGCAGGGTCCACGGGGAGCTGTTTTTT.